This paragraph reports one T cell receptor (beta chain). Time point defined: patch test 1, 2 weeks after DPC sensitization. Treatment indicated: therapeutic diphenylcyclopropenone sensitization with weekly scalp DPC. TCRdb ran MiXCR on the RACE reads and lists one entry per CDR3 protein. The data hold about 340,000 distinct CDR3 sequences, with around 7% observed a single time. This entry is derived from a study of human T cells and chemical hapten exposure. The CDR3 runs to 18 residues. Germline CDR1 MGHRA, CDR2 YSYEKL. V shed 0 bases and J shed 4 bases, with 21 bases lying between them. This clonotype originated in a woman between 18 and 30 years old with alopecia areata. Some clones in this sample may be carry-over from other donors' samples. This sample comprised whole blood, obtained in connection with sensitization to the hapten diphenylcyclopropenone (DPC). V usage is TRBV4-1 and J usage is TRBJ1-1; tentative D call: TRBD1 (5 bases). The CDR3 DNA is TGCGCCAGCAGCCAAGACCCCGGTATACTGGGGGTGCTCACTGAAGCTTTCTTT. It specifies CASSQDPGILGVLTEAFF.